This record looks at one TCR beta chain sequence and its context. As originally analysed: Nucleated cell counts were estimated from reference gene primer amplification. Using immunoSEQ multiplex PCR, the repertoire was profiled, and TCRdb retains in-frame clones only, with some absent. V and J calls plus clone size are reproduced from that table; the DNA served to infer D and trimming. This sample has roughly 110,000 clones, with about four fifths found just once. This entry is derived from a study of blood T cell repertoires in COVID-19. Study-level information: Sources were T cells, B-cell-depleted T cells, or PBMCs; the material itself was cDNA or gDNA.

Germline V gene data show CDR1 as SGHVS and CDR2 as FQNEAQ. This CDR3 comprises 14 residues. Trimming took 4 bases from V and 7 from J, leaving 17 bases between them. The material sequenced was peripheral blood. The receptor was derived from a human donor in a cohort sampled during active COVID-19. This chain joins TRBV7-8 and TRBJ2-7; D is perhaps TRBD2 (5 bases). CDR3 sequence: CASSSYSGSGEQYV. The CDR3 DNA reads TGTGCCAGCAGCTCCTATTCTGGCTCGGGAGAGCAGTACGTC.